This TCR beta chain was sequenced during a study of blood T cells in healthy people across ages. Across the whole study: About one barcoded beta molecule per two T cells was the capture yield of template switching.

A J-beta primer mix and a sample-barcoded 5' primer were used in a second PCR of roughly 6 to 11 cycles. TCRdb used MiXCR to reprocess the 5' RACE reads, holding one entry per CDR3 protein. The sample has about 930,000 distinct CDR3 sequences, approximately 32% seen once; the top ten hold about a tenth. These data were likewise used in another study, on T cells of mothers and their children.

The TCR sequence derives from a woman in her 40s in good health. The sample was blood.

The CDR3 spells CASSADFIGETQYF. Written as DNA, the CDR3 is TGTGCCAGCAGCGCGGACTTTATAGGGGAGACCCAGTACTTC. The chain has TRBV11-2 and TRBJ2-5, with D maybe TRBD2 (5 bases). The germline V and J ends were trimmed by 5 bases and 5 bases, with 15 bases remaining between them. The CDR3 contains 14 residues. Germline CDR1 and CDR2: SGHAT and FQNNGV.